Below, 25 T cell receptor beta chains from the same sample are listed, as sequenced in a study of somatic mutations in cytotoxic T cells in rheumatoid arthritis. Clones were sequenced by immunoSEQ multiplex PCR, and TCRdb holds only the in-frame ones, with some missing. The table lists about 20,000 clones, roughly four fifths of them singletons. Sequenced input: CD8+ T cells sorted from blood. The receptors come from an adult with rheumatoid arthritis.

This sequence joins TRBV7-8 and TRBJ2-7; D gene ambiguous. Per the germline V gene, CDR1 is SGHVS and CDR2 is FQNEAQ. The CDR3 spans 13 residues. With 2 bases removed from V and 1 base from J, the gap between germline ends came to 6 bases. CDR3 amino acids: CASSLRASYEQYF. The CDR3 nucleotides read TGTGCCAGCAGCTTAAGGGCTTCCTACGAGCAGTACTTC.

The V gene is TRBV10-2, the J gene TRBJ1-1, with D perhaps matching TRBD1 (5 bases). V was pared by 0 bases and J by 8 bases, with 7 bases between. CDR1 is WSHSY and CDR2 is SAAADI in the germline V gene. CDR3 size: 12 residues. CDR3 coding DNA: TGCGCCAGCAGTGAGTCCTCAGGGGAAGCTTTCTTT. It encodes CASSESSGEAFF.

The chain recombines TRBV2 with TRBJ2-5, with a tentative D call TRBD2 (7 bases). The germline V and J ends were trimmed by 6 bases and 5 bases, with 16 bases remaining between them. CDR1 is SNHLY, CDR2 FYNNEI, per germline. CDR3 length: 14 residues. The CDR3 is CASREGGPFETQYF. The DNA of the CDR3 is TGTGCCAGCAGGGAGGGGGGGCCCTTTGAGACCCAGTACTTC.

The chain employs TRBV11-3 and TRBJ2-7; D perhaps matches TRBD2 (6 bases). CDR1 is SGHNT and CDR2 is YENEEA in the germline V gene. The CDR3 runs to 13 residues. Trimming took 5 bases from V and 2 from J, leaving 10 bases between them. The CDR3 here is CASSAGPTYEQYF. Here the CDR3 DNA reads TGTGCCAGCAGCGCGGGGCCGACCTACGAGCAGTACTTC.

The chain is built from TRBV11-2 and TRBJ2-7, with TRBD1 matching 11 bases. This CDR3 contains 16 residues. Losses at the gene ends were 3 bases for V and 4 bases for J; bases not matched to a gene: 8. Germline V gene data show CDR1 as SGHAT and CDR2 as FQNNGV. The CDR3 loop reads CASSLIYGTGGYEQYF. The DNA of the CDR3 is TGTGCCAGCAGCTTGATCTATGGGACAGGGGGTTACGAGCAGTACTTC. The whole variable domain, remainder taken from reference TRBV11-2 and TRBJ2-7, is EAGVAQSPRYKIIEKRQSVAFWCNPISGHATLYWYQQILGQGPKLLIQFQNNGVVDDSQLPKDRFSAERLKGVDSTLKIQPAKLEDSAVYLCASSLIYGTGGYEQYFGPGTRLTVT.

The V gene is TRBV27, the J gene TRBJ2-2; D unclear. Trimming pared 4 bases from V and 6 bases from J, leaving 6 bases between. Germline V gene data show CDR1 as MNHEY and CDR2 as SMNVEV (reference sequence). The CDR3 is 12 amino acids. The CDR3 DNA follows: TGTGCCAGCAGTTCCCCTTCCGGGGAGCTGTTTTTT. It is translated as CASSSPSGELFF.

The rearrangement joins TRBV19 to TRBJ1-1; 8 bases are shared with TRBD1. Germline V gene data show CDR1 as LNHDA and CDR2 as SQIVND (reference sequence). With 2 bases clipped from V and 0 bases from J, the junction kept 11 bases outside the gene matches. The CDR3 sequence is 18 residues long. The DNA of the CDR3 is TGTGCCAGTAGTATAAAGGCACAGGGGGTTCATTTGAACACTGAAGCTTTCTTT. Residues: CASSIKAQGVHLNTEAFF.

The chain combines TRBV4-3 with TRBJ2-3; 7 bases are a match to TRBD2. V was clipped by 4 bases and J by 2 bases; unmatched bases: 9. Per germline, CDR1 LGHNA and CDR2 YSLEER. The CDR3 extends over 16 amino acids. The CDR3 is CASSLSTSATTDTQYF. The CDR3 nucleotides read TGCGCCAGCAGCCTCTCCACTAGCGCAACCACAGATACGCAGTATTTT.

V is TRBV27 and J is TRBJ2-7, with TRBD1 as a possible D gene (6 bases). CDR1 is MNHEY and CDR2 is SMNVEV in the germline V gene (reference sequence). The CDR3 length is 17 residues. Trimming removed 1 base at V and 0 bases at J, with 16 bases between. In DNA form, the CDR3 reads TGTGCCAGCAGTTTATACTTAGGACAGTCGAGCTCCTACGAGCAGTACTTC. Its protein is CASSLYLGQSSSYEQYF.

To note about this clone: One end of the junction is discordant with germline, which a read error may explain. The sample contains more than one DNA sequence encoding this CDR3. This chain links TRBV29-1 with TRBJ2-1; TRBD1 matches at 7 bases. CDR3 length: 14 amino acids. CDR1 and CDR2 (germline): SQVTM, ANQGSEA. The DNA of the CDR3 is TGCAGCGTGGGGTGGGGCCTAGGGGGCAATGAACAGTTCTTC. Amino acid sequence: CSVGWGLGGNEQFF.

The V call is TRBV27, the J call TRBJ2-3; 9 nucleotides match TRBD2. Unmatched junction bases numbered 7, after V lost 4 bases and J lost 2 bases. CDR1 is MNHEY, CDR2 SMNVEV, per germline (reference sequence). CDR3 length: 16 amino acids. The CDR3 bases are TGTGCCAGCAGTTCGAGACTAGCGGAGAACACAGATACGCAGTATTTT. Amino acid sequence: CASSSRLAENTDTQYF.

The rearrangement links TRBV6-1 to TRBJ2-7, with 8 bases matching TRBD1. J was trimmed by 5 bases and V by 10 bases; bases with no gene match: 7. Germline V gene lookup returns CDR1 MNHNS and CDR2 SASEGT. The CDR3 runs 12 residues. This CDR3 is CATRTGKDEQYF. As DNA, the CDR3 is TGTGCCACCCGGACAGGGAAAGACGAGCAGTACTTC.

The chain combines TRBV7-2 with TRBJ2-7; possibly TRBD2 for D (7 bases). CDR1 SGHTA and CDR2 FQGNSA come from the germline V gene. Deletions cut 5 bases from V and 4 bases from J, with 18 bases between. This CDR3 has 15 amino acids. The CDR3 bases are TGTGCCAGCAGCCTCGGTGGGGGGGGGCAGTACGAGCAGTACTTC. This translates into CASSLGGGGQYEQYF.

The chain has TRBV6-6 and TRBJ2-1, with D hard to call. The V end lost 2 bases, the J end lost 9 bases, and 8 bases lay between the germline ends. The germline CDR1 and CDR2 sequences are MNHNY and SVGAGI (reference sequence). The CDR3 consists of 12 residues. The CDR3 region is CASSYRFGEQFF. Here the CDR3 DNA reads TGTGCCAGCAGTTACAGGTTCGGTGAGCAGTTCTTC.

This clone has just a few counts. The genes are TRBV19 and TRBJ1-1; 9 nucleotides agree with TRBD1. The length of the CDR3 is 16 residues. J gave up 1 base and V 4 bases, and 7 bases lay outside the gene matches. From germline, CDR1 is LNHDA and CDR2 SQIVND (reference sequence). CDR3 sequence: CASSNSGTGWNTEAFF. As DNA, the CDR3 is TGTGCCAGTAGTAACTCTGGGACAGGGTGGAACACTGAAGCTTTCTTT.

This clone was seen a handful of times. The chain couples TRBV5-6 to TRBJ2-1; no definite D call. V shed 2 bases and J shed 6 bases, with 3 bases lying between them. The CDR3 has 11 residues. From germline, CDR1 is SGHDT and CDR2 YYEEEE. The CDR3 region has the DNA TGTGCCAGCAGCTTCGCCAATGAGCAGTTCTTC. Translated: CASSFANEQFF.

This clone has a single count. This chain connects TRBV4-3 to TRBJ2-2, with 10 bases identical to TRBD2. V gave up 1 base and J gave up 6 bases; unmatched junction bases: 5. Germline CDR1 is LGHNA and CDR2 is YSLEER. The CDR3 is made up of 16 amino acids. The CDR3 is CASSQVSSGGPGELFF. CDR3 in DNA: TGCGCCAGCAGCCAAGTTAGTAGCGGGGGGCCCGGGGAGCTGTTTTTT.

As DNA, the CDR3 is TGTGCCACCAGCAGAGAACGTAACATAGCCAAAAACATTCAGTACTTC. Translation gives CATSRERNIAKNIQYF. The chain carries TRBV15 and TRBJ2-4; D remains ambiguous. The CDR3 covers 16 residues. Germline lookup yields CDR1 LNHNV and CDR2 YYDKDF (reference sequence). The V gene lost 0 bases and the J gene lost 0 bases, with 9 bases spanning the gap. Combining the CDR3 with reference TRBV15 and TRBJ2-4 gives the whole variable domain DAMVIQNPRYQVTQFGKPVTLSCSQTLNHNVMYWYQQKSSQAPKLLFHYYDKDFNNEADTPDNFQSRRPNTSFCFLDIRSPGLGDTAMYLCATSRERNIAKNIQYFGAGTRLSVL.

CDR3 sequence: CASSQANRVEQYF. DNA of the CDR3: TGTGCCAGCAGCCAAGCGAACAGGGTTGAGCAGTACTTC. V gene TRBV14 combines with J gene TRBJ2-7; the D gene is possibly TRBD1 (6 bases). Germline values: CDR1 SGHDN, CDR2 FVKESK. V was shortened by 1 base and J by 7 bases, with 11 bases between the two germline ends. CDR3 length: 13 residues.

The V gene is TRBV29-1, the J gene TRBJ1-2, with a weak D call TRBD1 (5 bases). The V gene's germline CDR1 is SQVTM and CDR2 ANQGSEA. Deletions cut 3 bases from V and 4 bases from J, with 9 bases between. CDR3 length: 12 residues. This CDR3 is CSVEGVSYGYTF. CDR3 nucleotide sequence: TGCAGCGTTGAGGGGGTTTCCTATGGCTACACCTTC.

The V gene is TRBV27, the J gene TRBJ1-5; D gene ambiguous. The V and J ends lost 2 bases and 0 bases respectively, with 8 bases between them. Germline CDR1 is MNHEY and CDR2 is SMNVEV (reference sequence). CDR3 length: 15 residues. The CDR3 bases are TGTGCCAGCAGTTTAATCAGTAATAGCAATCAGCCCCAGCATTTT. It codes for CASSLISNSNQPQHF.

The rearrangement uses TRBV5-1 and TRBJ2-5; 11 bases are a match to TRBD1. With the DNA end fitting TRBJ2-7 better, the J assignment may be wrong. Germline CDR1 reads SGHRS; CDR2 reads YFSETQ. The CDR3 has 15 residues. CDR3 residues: CASSLVGQGVSEQYF. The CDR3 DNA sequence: TGCGCCAGCAGCTTGGTGGGACAGGGGGTCAGCGAGCAGTACTTC.

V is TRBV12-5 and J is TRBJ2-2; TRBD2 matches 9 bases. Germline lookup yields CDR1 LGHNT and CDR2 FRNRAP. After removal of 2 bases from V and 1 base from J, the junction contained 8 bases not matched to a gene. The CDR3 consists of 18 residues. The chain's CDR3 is CASGLPPGTSRNTGELFF. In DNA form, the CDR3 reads TGTGCTAGTGGTTTGCCCCCCGGGACTAGCAGGAACACCGGGGAGCTGTTTTTT.

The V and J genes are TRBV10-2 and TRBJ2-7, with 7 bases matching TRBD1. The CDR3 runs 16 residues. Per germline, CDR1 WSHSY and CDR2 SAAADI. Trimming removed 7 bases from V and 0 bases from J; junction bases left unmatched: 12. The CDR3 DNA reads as TGCGCCAGCATGGAAGTCGACAGGGTCCCCTCCTACGAGCAGTACTTC. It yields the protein CASMEVDRVPSYEQYF.

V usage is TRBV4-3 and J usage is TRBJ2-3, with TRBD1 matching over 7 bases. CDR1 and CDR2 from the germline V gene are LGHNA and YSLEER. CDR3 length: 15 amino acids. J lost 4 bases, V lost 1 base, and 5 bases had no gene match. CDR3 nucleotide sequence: TGCGCCAGCAGCCAAGTTAAAGGGGGCGCAGATACGCAGTATTTT. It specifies CASSQVKGGADTQYF.